The rows below give T cell receptor beta chains drawn from one sample of a study of cytomegalovirus exposure and HLA in healthy donors. The data were produced by immunoSEQ multiplex PCR, yet TCRdb's version contains in-frame clones alone and is incomplete. The data hold about 200,000 clones, with roughly 80% observed a single time. The sample comprised PBMCs. These receptor sequences come from a man between 35 and 55 years old in good health and CMV-seronegative. Each CDR3 is given with its conserved first and last residue. Each record gives: J gene, V gene, D gene, clone size, CDR3 DNA, CDR3 protein. D genes are given only for firm matches. Rows give clone size only sometimes, using once, few, many, or a class for an expanded clone.

>TRBJ1-4|TRBV6-5|NA|NA
TGTGCCAGCAGTTACTCTTCGGACAGTCATGAAAAACTGTTTTTT
CASSYSSDSHEKLFF
>TRBJ2-2|TRBV5-6|NA|NA
TGTGCCAGCAGCCCGTACGCGACCGGGGAGCTGTTTTTT
CASSPYATGELFF
>TRBJ2-5|TRBV2|TRBD2|NA
TGTGCCAGCAGTGACCTGGGACTAGCGGGGCAAGAGACCCAGTACTTC
CASSDLGLAGQETQYF
>TRBJ2-1|TRBV18|NA|once
TGTGCCAGCTCCAGCAGGGATGGGTCCTACAATGAGCAGTTCTTC
CASSSRDGSYNEQFF
>TRBJ1-5|TRBV4-1|NA|NA
TGCGCCAGCAGCCTCAGGGAGGGGAGCAATCAGCCCCAGCATTTT
CASSLREGSNQPQHF
>TRBJ2-2|TRBV7-9|TRBD2|NA
TGTGCCAGCAGCTTAGCGTCTAGCGGGAGTATTTACTACACCGGGGAGCTGTTTTTT
CASSLASSGSIYYTGELFF
>TRBJ2-7|TRBV27|TRBD2|NA
TGTGCCAGCAGTTTTTGGGCTAGCGGGACCTACGAGCAGTACTTC
CASSFWASGTYEQYF
>TRBJ2-6|TRBV28|NA|NA
TGTGCCAGCAGCCTTGGCGGGGGCACTGGGGCCAACGTCCTGACTTTC
CASSLGGGTGANVLTF
>TRBJ2-5|TRBV2|TRBD2|NA
TGTGCCAGCACCGGCAATAGCGGGTCGGTTGGGGAGACCCAGTACTTC
CASTGNSGSVGETQYF
>TRBJ2-1|TRBV29-1|NA|NA
TGCAGCGTTGGCGATGAGCAGTTCTTC
CSVGDEQFF
>TRBJ2-3|TRBV9|NA|NA
TGTGCCAGCAGCTTAGGGGGGGGGCGCGCAGATACGCAGTATTTT
CASSLGGGRADTQYF
>TRBJ2-3|TRBV15|TRBD2|NA
TGTGCCACCAGCAGAGATGGGACCCCAGCGGGAAGCACAGATACGCAGTATTTT
CATSRDGTPAGSTDTQYF
>TRBJ2-3|TRBV15|NA|NA
TGTGCCACCAGCAGAGGCCGGGAGAAGCAAGATACGCAGTATTTT
CATSRGREKQDTQYF
>TRBJ1-5|TRBV7-2|TRBD1|once
TGTGCCAGCAGCTTAGAAACAGGGGGCGCGGGCAATCAGCCCCAGCATTTT
CASSLETGGAGNQPQHF
>TRBJ2-1|TRBV4-1|TRBD2|NA
TGCGCCAGCAGCCAGTGGCGGGAGGCTCCTTTGAATGAGCAGTTCTTC
CASSQWREAPLNEQFF
>TRBJ1-1|TRBV2|NA|NA
TGTGCCAGCTGGGGGGTGAACACTGAAGCTTTCTTT
CASWGVNTEAFF
>TRBJ2-1|TRBV18|TRBD2|NA
TGTGCCAGCTCACCATTCCCTAGCGGGAGGCCAGATTACAATGAGCAGTTCTTC
CASSPFPSGRPDYNEQFF
>TRBJ2-5|TRBV4-1|NA|NA
TGCGCCAGCAGCGCGCTTTTCCAAGAGACCCAGTACTTC
CASSALFQETQYF
>TRBJ1-3|TRBV6-5|NA|NA
TGTGCCAGCAGAGCCGGGAGTGCCTCTGGAAACACCATATATTTT
CASRAGSASGNTIYF